The sample holds a few counts of the clone carrying this TCR beta chain. Its antigen remains unidentified. Every bit of the isolated RNA underwent reverse transcription, so sequencing read expressed TCRB transcripts. Generated by immunoSEQ multiplex PCR, the TCRdb table keeps only in-frame clones and is missing some. The sample includes nearly 250,000 clones, over 12% seen only once; the top ten take more than 0.02%. Purities over 95% were achieved in all sorted populations. This record belongs to a study of beta chain features in type 1 diabetes. Regarding the study as a whole: No resolution was reached here on whether HLA type influences TCRB rearrangement.

CDR1 and CDR2 from the germline V gene are SNHLY and FYNNEI. V was cut by 6 bases and J by 3 bases, with 18 bases left in between. The CDR3 is made up of 16 amino acids. The sequencing sample was made of naive CD4+ T cells from blood. This chain links TRBV2 with TRBJ1-5; D unclear. This sequence was found in a woman aged 40 to 50 in good health. The DNA of the CDR3 is TGTGCCAGCAGGGTGGATCGGAGGTCGCTCAATCAGCCCCAGCATTTT. Residues: CASRVDRRSLNQPQHF.